These 30 T cell receptor beta chains originate from one sample sequenced in a study of blood T cell repertoires in COVID-19. Some clones are missing from TCRdb's copy, which holds only in-frame ones; the method was immunoSEQ multiplex PCR. The data show about 190,000 clones, more than 85% seen once. The sequenced material came from PBMCs or T cells enriched from blood (not recorded which). The receptors shown here come from a woman aged 40 to 50 in a cohort exposed to, infected with or recovered from COVID-19 (not recorded which).

The chain is built from TRBV9 and TRBJ1-1; TRBD1 agrees at 7 bases. Trimming cost V 4 bases and J 1 base; bases outside gene matches: 7. Germline V gene lookup returns CDR1 SGDLS and CDR2 YYNGEE. This CDR3 contains 15 residues. The CDR3 here is CASSPRTGRNTEAFF. Here the CDR3 DNA reads TGTGCCAGCAGCCCCAGGACAGGACGGAACACTGAAGCTTTCTTT.

This rearrangement joins TRBV30 to TRBJ2-7; 10 bases align to TRBD1. Trimming at V came to 2 bases and at J to 1 base, leaving 2 bases not matched to a gene. The CDR3 consists of 14 residues. The germline CDR1 and CDR2 sequences are GTSNPN and SVGIG (reference sequence). The CDR3 DNA sequence: TGTGCCTGGAGTTGGGGACAGGGGTCCTACGAGCAGTACTTC. The encoded protein is CAWSWGQGSYEQYF.

DNA for the CDR3: TGTGCCAGCAGCTTATTTGGAGCCACCGGGGAGCTGTTTTTT. This sequence encodes CASSLFGATGELFF. The rearrangement joins TRBV13 to TRBJ2-2, with D hard to call. Trimming removed 2 bases at V and 4 bases at J, with 8 bases between. The germline V gene has CDR1 PRHDT and CDR2 FYEKMQ (reference sequence). The CDR3 sequence is 14 residues long.

The genes are TRBV24-1 and TRBJ2-7; TRBD1 aligns across 10 bases. V was clipped by 4 bases and J by 7 bases; unmatched bases: 6. Per germline, CDR1 KGHDR and CDR2 SFDVKD. This CDR3 has 14 amino acids. CDR3 loop: CATSEPGQGREQYF. The CDR3 DNA sequence: TGTGCCACCAGTGAACCGGGACAGGGGAGGGAGCAGTACTTC.

This rearrangement joins TRBV2 to TRBJ1-1; TRBD1 matches at 7 bases. V shed 7 bases and J 1 base; nucleotides not matched to a gene: 6. Germline loops: CDR1 SNHLY, CDR2 FYNNEI. CDR3 length equals 14 residues. CDR3 nucleotide sequence: TGTGCCAGCAAGGGCAGGGGGAGGAACACTGAAGCTTTCTTT. It yields the protein CASKGRGRNTEAFF.

The V call is TRBV27, the J call TRBJ1-5; possible D gene TRBD1, 6 bases. Germline CDR1 MNHEY, CDR2 SMNVEV (reference sequence). V was trimmed by 7 bases and J by 5 bases, leaving 18 bases between them. This CDR3 is built from 15 residues. This CDR3 is CASTETGQLDQPQHF. The CDR3 region has the DNA TGTGCCAGCACGGAGACCGGACAGCTCGATCAGCCCCAGCATTTT.

V and J are TRBV7-9 and TRBJ2-2, with 9 bases aligning to TRBD1. This CDR3 region has 16 residues. Germline trimming cut 6 bases from V and 1 base from J; bases unmatched to any gene: 6. Germline loops: CDR1 SEHNR, CDR2 FQNEAQ (reference sequence). The CDR3 DNA reads as TGTGCCAGCAGTGAATGGGGACAGGGGAACACCGGGGAGCTGTTTTTT. This encodes CASSEWGQGNTGELFF. Together with reference TRBV7-9 and TRBJ2-2, the CDR3 gives the full variable domain: DTGVSQNPRHKITKRGQNVTFRCDPISEHNRLYWYRQTLGQGPEFLTYFQNEAQLEKSRLLSDRFSAERPKGSFSTLEIQRTEQGDSAMYLCASSEWGQGNTGELFFGEGSRLTVL.

The gene calls are TRBV27 and TRBJ1-2; TRBD1 is a possible D gene (6 bases). Germline V gene data show CDR1 as MNHEY and CDR2 as SMNVEV (reference sequence). The CDR3 totals 14 residues. V was pared by 3 bases and J by 5 bases, with 13 bases between. The CDR3 coding sequence is TGTGCCAGCAGTTTCCGACAGGAGGAGTATGGCTACACCTTC. This gives the protein CASSFRQEEYGYTF.

J is TRBJ2-5 and V is TRBV19; 7 bases fit TRBD2. Germline V gives CDR1 LNHDA, CDR2 SQIVND (reference sequence). The ends lost 2 bases at V and 2 bases at J; junction bases unmatched: 11. This CDR3 spans 17 amino acids. The CDR3 loop reads CASSIYWGGGVQETQYF. CDR3 nucleotide sequence: TGTGCCAGTAGTATATACTGGGGCGGGGGAGTTCAAGAGACCCAGTACTTC.

The rearrangement uses TRBV3-1 (or the pseudogene TRBV3-2) and TRBJ1-1; D is ambiguous. Looked up from germline, CDR1 is LGHDT and CDR2 is YNNKEL (reference sequence). The ends were cut back, 1 base at V and 4 bases at J, with 7 bases in the middle. The CDR3 loop spans 13 amino acids. Here the CDR3 reads CASSQVDSTEAFF. In nucleotides, the CDR3 is TGTGCCAGCAGCCAAGTTGATAGCACTGAAGCTTTCTTT.

V is TRBV5-1 and J is TRBJ2-1, with D possibly being TRBD2 (5 bases). V was shortened by 1 base and J by 5 bases, with 7 bases between the two germline ends. This CDR3 comprises 13 residues. The germline V gene encodes CDR1 SGHRS and CDR2 YFSETQ. CDR3 nucleotide sequence: TGCGCCAGCAGCTTGCGGGAAGACAATGAGCAGTTCTTC. It is translated as CASSLREDNEQFF.

In this sample, this clone turned up a few times. The chain is built from TRBV5-4 and TRBJ2-7; perhaps TRBD2 as D (5 bases). CDR1 is SGHNT, CDR2 YYREEE, per germline (reference sequence). This CDR3 is built from 17 residues. V lost 0 bases and J 5 bases, leaving 21 bases between the germline ends. CDR3 amino acids: CASSLGSFAGGSNEQYF. CDR3 DNA: TGTGCCAGCAGCTTGGGCTCCTTCGCCGGAGGATCCAACGAGCAGTACTTC.

The chain links TRBV5-1 to TRBJ2-1; TRBD2 aligns across 14 bases. The CDR3 covers 15 residues. Trimming cost V 4 bases and J 9 bases; bases outside gene matches: 6. The germline V gene has CDR1 SGHRS and CDR2 YFSETQ. Here the CDR3 reads CASSVTSGREIEQFF. CDR3 sequence (DNA): TGCGCCAGCAGCGTGACTAGCGGGAGGGAGATTGAGCAGTTCTTC. Full variable domain (rest looked up from reference TRBV5-1 and TRBJ2-1): KAGVTQTPRYLIKTRGQQVTLSCSPISGHRSVSWYQQTPGQGLQFLFEYFSETQRNKGNFPGRFSGRQFSNSRSEMNVSTLELGDSALYLCASSVTSGREIEQFFGPGTRLTVL.

Here the CDR3 reads CASARMDRVNTGELFF. CDR3 nucleotides: TGTGCCAGCGCGAGAATGGACAGGGTAAACACCGGGGAGCTGTTTTTT. The V call is TRBV7-6, the J call TRBJ2-2; 8 bases line up with TRBD1. The length of the CDR3 is 16 residues. Losses at the gene ends were 8 bases for V and 2 bases for J; bases not matched to a gene: 10. CDR1 and CDR2 (germline): SGHVS, FNYEAQ.

This clone was recorded a few times. The chain recombines TRBV3-1 (or the pseudogene TRBV3-2) with TRBJ1-6; D is ambiguous. Germline CDR1 and CDR2: LGHDT and YNNKEL (reference sequence). Trimming pared 3 bases from V and 8 bases from J, leaving 20 bases between. This CDR3 spans 17 amino acids. Written as DNA, the CDR3 is TGTGCCAGCAGCCAGGAAGCCAGGACGGGGTATCATTCACCCCTCCACTTT. Protein product: CASSQEARTGYHSPLHF.

This chain links TRBV3-1 (or the pseudogene TRBV3-2) with TRBJ2-3, with 8 bases aligning to TRBD2. The V gene's germline CDR1 is LGHDT and CDR2 YNNKEL (reference sequence). Trimming took 6 bases from V and 3 from J; bases not matched to a gene: 5. The CDR3 covers 14 residues. The DNA of the CDR3 is TGTGCCAGCAGGGATGAGCGGGGGACAGATACGCAGTATTTT. This translates into CASRDERGTDTQYF.

This rearrangement joins TRBV12-5 to TRBJ2-7, with TRBD2 matching over 7 bases. Germline CDR1 and CDR2: LGHNT and FRNRAP. The CDR3 contains 16 residues. The junction had 13 bases not matched to a gene; V was cut back by 6 bases and J by 2 bases. The CDR3 bases are TGTGCTAGTGGCCCCTACATGGGGGGGGACCCCTACGAGCAGTACTTC. This translates into CASGPYMGGDPYEQYF.

The chain combines TRBV19 with TRBJ1-1, with 7 nucleotides matching TRBD1. The CDR3 has 17 amino acids. Germline CDR1 LNHDA, CDR2 SQIVND (reference sequence). J was trimmed by 0 bases and V by 0 bases; bases with no gene match: 7. CDR3 protein: CASSIDLDRWMNTEAFF. The CDR3 bases are TGTGCCAGTAGTATAGATTTGGACAGGTGGATGAACACTGAAGCTTTCTTT.

This chain connects TRBV2 to TRBJ1-5; 7 bases line up with TRBD1. CDR1 and CDR2 from the germline V gene are SNHLY and FYNNEI. The V segment lost 2 bases and the J segment 2 bases; nucleotides outside the gene matches: 3. The CDR3 has 15 residues. The DNA for the CDR3 is TGTGCCAGCAGTGAACAGCAGGGGGGCAATCAGCCCCAGCATTTT. Protein product: CASSEQQGGNQPQHF.

V is TRBV11-2 and J is TRBJ2-1, with 10 nucleotides matching TRBD2. CDR1 is SGHAT and CDR2 is FQNNGV in the germline V gene. This CDR3 comprises 16 residues. Unmatched junction bases numbered 7, after V lost 0 bases and J lost 8 bases. The CDR3 region is CASSLDNLAGVDEQFF. The CDR3 nucleotides are TGTGCCAGCAGCTTAGATAACCTAGCGGGGGTAGATGAGCAGTTCTTC.

CDR3 loop: CASSLQSRQGAHEQYF. The CDR3 DNA follows: TGTGCCAGCAGCTTGCAATCGCGGCAGGGGGCTCACGAGCAGTACTTC. The J gene is TRBJ2-7, the V gene TRBV5-5, with 8 positions matching TRBD1. Germline V gene sequence: CDR1 SGHKS, CDR2 YYEKEE (reference sequence). With V trimmed by 1 base and J by 5 bases, 11 bases remained unmatched. The CDR3 totals 16 residues.

Details on this clone: One junction end disagrees with the germline gene, perhaps due to a read error. This chain uses TRBV28 with TRBJ2-1, with a tentative D call TRBD1 (5 bases). Germline CDR1 reads MDHEN; CDR2 reads SYDVKM. The CDR3 is made up of 15 amino acids. The CDR3 region has the DNA TGTGCCACCAGTCGACAGTCCAGAGTTAGTAATGAGCAGTTCTTC. This sequence encodes CATSRQSRVSNEQFF.

This clone was seen at least ten times. The same CDR3 also results from other DNA sequences found in this sample. J is TRBJ2-7 and V is TRBV4-1; 8 bases map to TRBD1. J was trimmed by 1 base and V by 0 bases; bases with no gene match: 5. Germline CDR1 is MGHRA and CDR2 is YSYEKL. CDR3 length: 16 residues. CDR3 residues: CASSQEGTGGSYEQYF. The CDR3 nucleotides read TGCGCCAGCAGCCAAGAAGGAACAGGGGGTTCCTACGAGCAGTACTTC.

This sequence joins TRBV6-5 and TRBJ2-5; 8 bases fit TRBD2. From germline, CDR1 is MNHEY and CDR2 SVGAGI. Unmatched junction bases numbered 11, after V lost 6 bases and J lost 5 bases. This CDR3 is 15 amino acids long. The CDR3 nucleotides are TGTGCCAGCAGCCCCGTGCGGGGGGCGGGTGAGACCCAGTACTTC. Translated, it gives CASSPVRGAGETQYF.

The chain has TRBV5-3 and TRBJ1-1, with D uncertain. TRBV5-3 is filed as an ORF, its function uncertain. This CDR3 spans 13 amino acids. With 2 bases removed from V and 1 base from J, the gap between germline ends came to 6 bases. The DNA of the CDR3 is TGTGCCAGAAGCTTCCGGGAGAACACTGAAGCTTTCTTT. Translated, it gives CARSFRENTEAFF.

The chain recombines TRBV27 with TRBJ1-5; D might be TRBD1 (5 bases). The V end lost 4 bases, the J end lost 7 bases, and 8 bases lay between the germline ends. The CDR3 totals 12 residues. CDR1 and CDR2 from the germline V gene are MNHEY and SMNVEV (reference sequence). CDR3 nucleotide sequence: TGTGCCAGCAGTTACCAGGGACAGCCCCAGCATTTT. Translating it yields CASSYQGQPQHF.

This sequence joins TRBV11-2 and TRBJ2-7; the match to TRBD1 covers 9 bases. Germline V CDR1 and CDR2: SGHAT, FQNNGV. CDR3 length equals 18 residues. V lost 4 bases and J lost 0; bases outside the gene matches: 13. The DNA for the CDR3 is TGTGCCAGCAGCTACGTCCCGGGACAGGGCTCGAGCTCCTACGAGCAGTACTTC. It encodes CASSYVPGQGSSSYEQYF.

This sequence joins TRBV7-8 and TRBJ1-5, with D unresolved. Germline V gene sequence: CDR1 SGHVS, CDR2 FQNEAQ. Trimming took 6 bases from V and 2 from J, leaving 14 bases between them. The CDR3 spans 15 residues. The CDR3 DNA sequence: TGTGCCAGCAGTGTCCCGGGTTTTGGCAATCAGCCCCAGCATTTT. Its protein is CASSVPGFGNQPQHF.

Notes on this clone: The sample has other DNA sequences that encode this CDR3 too. This chain uses TRBV5-1 with TRBJ1-2; 7 positions agree with TRBD1. This CDR3 has 15 residues. Germline-derived CDR1 and CDR2 are SGHRS and YFSETQ. With 0 bases clipped from V and 4 bases from J, the junction kept 6 bases outside the gene matches. The CDR3 coding sequence is TGCGCCAGCAGCTTGGAGGAGCAGGGGGTCTATGGCTACACCTTC. Translated: CASSLEEQGVYGYTF.

V and J are TRBV4-3 and TRBJ1-5; D is unclear. The germline gives CDR1 LGHNA, CDR2 YSLEER. This CDR3 comprises 15 residues. With 6 bases removed from V and 3 bases from J, the gap between germline ends came to 15 bases. The CDR3 loop reads CASSQDSSLNQPQHF. CDR3 DNA sequence: TGCGCCAGCAGTCAGGACTCGTCCCTCAATCAGCCCCAGCATTTT.